The clone carrying this TCR beta chain showed up many times. These data are taken from a study of regulatory T cells in long-lasting Graves disease. In the study overall: The antithyroid drugs taken by newly diagnosed Graves' patients had been used for under 3 months.

As for time point: newly diagnosed GD, antithyroid drugs for less than 3 months. Preparation of the TCR library used RNA extracted from PBMCs. Libraries of TCR beta came from iRepertoire HTBI primers plus Arm-PCR of CDR3 regions. TCRdb independently ran MiXCR on the multiplex PCR reads; one entry per CDR3 protein. The sample comprises 400,000 to 500,000 distinct CDR3 sequences, 11% to 15% of which are singletons, and roughly 18% rests with the top ten. Deletions cut 0 bases from V and 4 bases from J, with 10 bases between. CDR1 is LGHDT and CDR2 is YNNKEL in the germline V gene (reference sequence). This CDR3 has 15 residues. The same data also contributed to another study, on T cells in Graves' hyperthyroidism and ophthalmopathy.

Sequencing used peripheral blood mononuclear cells (PBMCs), obtained at new diagnosis, from a patient treated with antithyroid drugs. This sequence joins TRBV3-1 and TRBJ2-1; D ambiguous. This TCR was recovered from a woman aged 45-59 years with Graves disease. In DNA, the CDR3 is TGTGCCAGCAGCCAAGACAGTCTATTTTACAATGAGCAGTTCTTC. It codes for CASSQDSLFYNEQFF.